Listed below are T cell receptor beta chains from one sample, sequenced in a study of cytomegalovirus exposure and HLA in healthy donors. Sequencing used immunoSEQ multiplex PCR; TCRdb keeps in-frame clones, though not all of them. This sample has under 250,000 clones, with under 90% found just once. Material: PBMCs. The receptors derive from a human donor in good health. The CDR3 runs from the conserved cysteine through the conserved F or W. D genes are given only for firm matches.

.	TRBJ1-1	TRBV28	TGTGCCAGCAGCCAGACAGGAACGAACACTGAAGCTTTCTTT	CASSQTGTNTEAFF
.	TRBJ2-5	TRBV7-7	TGTGCTAGCAGCTTCAGTTCAGGGGTTGAGACCCAGTACTTC	CASSFSSGVETQYF
TRBD2	TRBJ2-7	TRBV6-5	TGTGCCAGCAGGGCTAGCGGGATAAGACCCGAGCAGTACTTC	CASRASGIRPEQYF
TRBD2	TRBJ2-3	TRBV5-6	TGTGCCAGCAGCGAATGGAGACTAGCGGGATCGCTAGATACGCAGTATTTT	CASSEWRLAGSLDTQYF
TRBD1	TRBJ1-2	TRBV5-1	TGCGCCAGCAGCTCAAATCCGGGACAGGGGTTCTCTGGCTACACCTTC	CASSSNPGQGFSGYTF
TRBD1	TRBJ1-1	TRBV10-3	TGTGCCATCAGAGATGACAGGGTGGGGACTGAAGCTTTCTTT	CAIRDDRVGTEAFF
.	TRBJ2-2	TRBV5-1	TGCGCCAGCAGCGTGTCAGGGGCCACCGGGGAGCTGTTTTTT	CASSVSGATGELFF
.	TRBJ1-1	TRBV4-1	TGCGCCAGCAGCCAAATCTCCCAGGGGAACACTGAAGCTTTCTTT	CASSQISQGNTEAFF
TRBD2	TRBJ2-1	TRBV19	TGTGCCAGTAGTATGATCCGGGAGGTCCTCAATGAGCAGTTCTTC	CASSMIREVLNEQFF
TRBD2	TRBJ2-5	TRBV6-1	TGTGCCAGCAGTCGGGGGGGTGCAGAGACCCAGTACTTC	CASSRGGAETQYF
.	TRBJ2-7	TRBV28	TGTGCCAGCAGTTATTCCGTAAGAGTCCCCTACGAGCAGTACTTC	CASSYSVRVPYEQYF
.	TRBJ2-5	TRBV6-7	TGTGCCAGCAGTTACGGCACGTCCAGCCAAGAGACCCAGTACTTC	CASSYGTSSQETQYF
TRBD2	TRBJ2-7	TRBV4-2	TGTGCCAGCAGCTCCCTTGTGGCGGGAGGAAACGAGCAGTACTTC	CASSSLVAGGNEQYF
.	TRBJ2-7	TRBV11-2	TGTGCCAGCAGCCCTGACTCGGGATTCGACGAGCAGTACTTC	CASSPDSGFDEQYF
.	TRBJ1-1	TRBV6-6	TGTGCCAGCAGCTCCCGGGACTTCCGGGGCAACACTGAAGCTTTCTTT	CASSSRDFRGNTEAFF
.	TRBJ2-3	TRBV18	TGTGCCAGCTCACCGCCCGGGTCGCATACGCAGTATTTT	CASSPPGSHTQYF
TRBD1	TRBJ1-5	TRBV7-8	TGTGCCAGCAGCTTAGCCGCCCCTTACAGGGGCCGTAGCAATCAGCCCCAGCATTTT	CASSLAAPYRGRSNQPQHF
.	TRBJ1-2	TRBV6-1	TGTGCCAGCAGCGATACCCGGACACTAAACTATGGCTACACCTTC	CASSDTRTLNYGYTF